A selection of T cell receptor beta chains follows, all from one sample in a study of cytomegalovirus exposure and HLA in healthy donors. Data came from immunoSEQ multiplex PCR; TCRdb stores just in-frame clones and leaves some out. Among approximately 35,000 clones listed, about 79% were seen once. Sequencing was performed on PBMCs. The origin of the receptors is a woman younger than 35 in good health and CMV-seronegative. CDR3s include the opening cysteine and the closing phenylalanine or tryptophan.

TRBV11-3 | CASSLGGNTEAFF
TRBV28 | CASSSRGPGLGYTF
TRBV7-9 | CASRDSLEYEQYF
TRBV7-2 | CASSLWRGLGTEAFF
TRBV18 | CASSPDSASYEQYF
TRBV7-3 | CASSLNGQGDNEQFF
TRBV7-7 | CASSLGLAGESDTQYF
TRBV19 | CASSPSSGAGDYTF
TRBV25-1 | CTSSPHYPGGTDTQYF
TRBV5-1 | CASSLSERFQTEAFF
TRBV4-3 | CASSQERRGAGELFF
TRBV6-4 | CASSDSLAGGDTQYF
TRBV5-8 | CASSLNILREQYF
TRBV28 | CASTTSVNYNEQFF
TRBV7-2 | CASSRTVYEQYF
TRBV28 | CASSFRGWSTGELFF
TRBV9 | CASSPDSGGISPLHF
TRBV11-3 | CASSIQAAADTQYF
TRBV5-4 | CASSLGQGARSYNSPLHF
TRBV4-3 | CASSQLAQRSTDTQYF
TRBV5-6 | CASSLGAGANYGYTF
TRBV10-3 | CAISEPLQGSYEQYF
TRBV5-1 | CASSSDRGSDNSPLHF
TRBV5-6 | CASSLTGPGGYTF
TRBV28 | CASSAGDKNIQYF
TRBV28 | CASSFSGTDYEQYF
TRBV30 | CAWDSGRGNIQYF
TRBV18 | CASSADRDAEAFF
TRBV19 | CASGPGTYTGELFF